The clone carrying this T cell receptor beta chain was observed a single time. Authors' processing steps: Amplification of reference gene primers was used by the study to estimate nucleated cell counts. Sequenced by immunoSEQ multiplex PCR; TCRdb stores in-frame clones only, minus some. The DNA was the basis for D and trimming; V, J and clone size are from that table. The sample contains a few hundred thousand clones, around 90% of which appear only once. These data are taken from a study of blood T cell repertoires in COVID-19. Study background: Sources were T cells, B-cell-depleted T cells, or PBMCs; the material itself was cDNA or gDNA.

The CDR3 consists of 14 residues. The ends were cut back, 5 bases at V and 6 bases at J, with 16 bases in the middle. Germline V gene lookup returns CDR1 LNHDA and CDR2 SQIVND (reference sequence). Participants were aged roughly 18 to 89 years, lived in over 20 US areas, and enrolled virtually. The sequencing input was PBMCs or T cells enriched from blood (not recorded which). The receptor was derived from a woman under 30 with acute COVID-19. The chain combines TRBV19 with TRBJ1-2; weak D call: TRBD1 (6 bases). CDR3 amino acids: CASSEQGFGDGYTF. The DNA for the CDR3 is TGTGCCAGTAGTGAACAGGGATTCGGGGATGGCTACACCTTC.